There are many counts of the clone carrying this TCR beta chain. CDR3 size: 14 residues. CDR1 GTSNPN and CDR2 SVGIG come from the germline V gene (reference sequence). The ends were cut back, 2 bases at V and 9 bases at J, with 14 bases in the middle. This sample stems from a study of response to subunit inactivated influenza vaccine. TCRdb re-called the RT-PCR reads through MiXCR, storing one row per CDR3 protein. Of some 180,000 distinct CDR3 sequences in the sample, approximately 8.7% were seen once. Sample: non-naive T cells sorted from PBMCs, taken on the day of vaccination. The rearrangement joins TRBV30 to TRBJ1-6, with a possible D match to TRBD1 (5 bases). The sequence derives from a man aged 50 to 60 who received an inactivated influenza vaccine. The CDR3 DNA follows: TGTGCCTGGAGTTCCGGGACCGGAGGTTCACCCCTCCACTTT. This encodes CAWSSGTGGSPLHF.